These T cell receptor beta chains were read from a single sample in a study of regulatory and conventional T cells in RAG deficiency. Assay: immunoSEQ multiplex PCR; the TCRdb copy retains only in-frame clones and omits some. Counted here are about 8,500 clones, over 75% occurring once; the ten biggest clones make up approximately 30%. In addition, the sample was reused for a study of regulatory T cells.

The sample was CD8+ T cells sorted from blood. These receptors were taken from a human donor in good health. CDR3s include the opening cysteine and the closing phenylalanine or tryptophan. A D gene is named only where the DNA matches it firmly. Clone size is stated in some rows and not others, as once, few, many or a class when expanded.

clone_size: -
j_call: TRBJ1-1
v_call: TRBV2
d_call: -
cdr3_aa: CASLLEGRTEAFF
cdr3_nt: TGTGCCAGCCTCCTGGAGGGTCGGACTGAAGCTTTCTTT

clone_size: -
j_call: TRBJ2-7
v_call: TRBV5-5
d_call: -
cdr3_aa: CASSLASSYEQYF
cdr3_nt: TGTGCCAGCAGCTTGGCGAGCTCCTACGAGCAGTACTTC

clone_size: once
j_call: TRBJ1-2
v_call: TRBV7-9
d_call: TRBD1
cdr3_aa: CASSADRGLYGYTF
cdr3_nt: TGTGCCAGCAGCGCGGACAGGGGGCTGTATGGCTACACCTTC

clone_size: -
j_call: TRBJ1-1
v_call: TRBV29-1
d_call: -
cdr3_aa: CSVRENEAFF
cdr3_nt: TGCAGCGTTCGGGAAAATGAAGCTTTCTTT

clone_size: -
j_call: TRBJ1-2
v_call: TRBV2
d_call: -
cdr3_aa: CASSEVGSGSYGYTF
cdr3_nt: TGTGCCAGCAGTGAAGTGGGGAGTGGTAGCTATGGCTACACCTTC

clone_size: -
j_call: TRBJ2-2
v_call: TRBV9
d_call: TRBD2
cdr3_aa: CASSPTSGSPRGAVF
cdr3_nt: TGTGCCAGCAGCCCGACTAGCGGGAGCCCCCGGGGAGCTGTTTTT

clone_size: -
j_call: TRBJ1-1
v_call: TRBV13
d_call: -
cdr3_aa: CASSRTANTEAFF
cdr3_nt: TGTGCCAGCAGTCGAACAGCGAACACTGAAGCTTTCTTT

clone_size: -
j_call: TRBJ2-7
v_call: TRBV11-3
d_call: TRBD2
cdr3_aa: CASSPRAGGPYEQYF
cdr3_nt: TGTGCCAGCAGCCCCCGAGCGGGAGGGCCCTACGAGCAGTACTTC

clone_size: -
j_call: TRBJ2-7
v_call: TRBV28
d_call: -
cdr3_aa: CASRKLGYEQYF
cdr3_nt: TGTGCCAGCAGGAAACTAGGCTACGAGCAGTACTTC

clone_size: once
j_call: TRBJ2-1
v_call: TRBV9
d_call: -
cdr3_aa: CASSGFGTNNEQFF
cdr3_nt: TGTGCCAGCAGCGGTTTCGGGACAAACAATGAGCAGTTCTTC

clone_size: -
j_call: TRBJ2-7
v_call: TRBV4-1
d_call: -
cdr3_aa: CASSQEGRAAYEQYF
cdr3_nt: TGCGCCAGCAGCCAAGAAGGCAGGGCGGCCTACGAGCAGTACTTC

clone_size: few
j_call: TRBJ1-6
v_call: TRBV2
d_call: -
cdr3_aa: CASNPRSYNSPLHF
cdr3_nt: TGTGCCAGCAATCCGCGCTCCTATAATTCACCCCTCCACTTT

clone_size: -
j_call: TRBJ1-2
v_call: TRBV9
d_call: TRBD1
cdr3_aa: CASSPEGQDRVGYTF
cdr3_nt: TGTGCCAGCAGCCCAGAAGGGCAGGACAGGGTCGGCTACACCTTC

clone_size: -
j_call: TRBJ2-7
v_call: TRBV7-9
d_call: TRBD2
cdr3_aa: CASGRGGEQYF
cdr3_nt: TGTGCCAGCGGGAGGGGAGGCGAGCAGTACTTC

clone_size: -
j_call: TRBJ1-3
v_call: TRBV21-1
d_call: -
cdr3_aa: CASSKVGRGGNTIYF
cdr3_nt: TGTGCCAGCAGCAAAGTAGGCAGGGGTGGAAACACCATATATTTT

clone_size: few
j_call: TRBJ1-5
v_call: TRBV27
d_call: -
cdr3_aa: CASSDSFGQPQHF
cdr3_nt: TGTGCCAGCAGTGACAGTTTTGGCCAGCCCCAGCATTTT

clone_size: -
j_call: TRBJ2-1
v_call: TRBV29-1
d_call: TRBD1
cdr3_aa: CSVAKGGYKDNEQFF
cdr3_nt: TGCAGCGTTGCTAAAGGGGGCTATAAGGACAATGAGCAGTTCTTC

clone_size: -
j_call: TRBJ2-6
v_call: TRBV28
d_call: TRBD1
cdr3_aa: CASSLQGAASHSGANVLTF
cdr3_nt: TGTGCCAGCAGTCTACAGGGGGCGGCCTCCCACTCTGGGGCCAACGTCCTGACTTTC

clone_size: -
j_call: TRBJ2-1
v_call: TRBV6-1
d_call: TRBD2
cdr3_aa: CASSDGTSVYNEQFF
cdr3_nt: TGTGCCAGCAGTGACGGGACTAGCGTATACAATGAGCAGTTCTTC

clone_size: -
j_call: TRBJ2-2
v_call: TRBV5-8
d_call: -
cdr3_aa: CASSLGTSNTGELFF
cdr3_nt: TGTGCCAGCAGCTTGGGTACCTCGAACACCGGGGAGCTGTTTTTT

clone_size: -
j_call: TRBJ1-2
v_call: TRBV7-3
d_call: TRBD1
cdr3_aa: CASSPLDRVYGYTF
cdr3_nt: TGTGCCAGCAGCCCCCTAGACAGGGTCTATGGCTACACCTTC

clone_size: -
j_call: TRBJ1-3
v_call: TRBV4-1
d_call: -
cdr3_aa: CASSQVVATGNTIYF
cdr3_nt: TGCGCCAGCAGCCAAGTGGTGGCGACTGGAAACACCATATATTTT

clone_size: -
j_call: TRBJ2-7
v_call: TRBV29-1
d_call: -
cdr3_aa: CSVEEARDGAYEQYF
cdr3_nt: TGCAGCGTTGAAGAGGCCCGGGACGGTGCCTACGAGCAGTACTTC

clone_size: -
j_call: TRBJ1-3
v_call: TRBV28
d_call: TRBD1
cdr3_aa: CASSLQGQGPTTIYF
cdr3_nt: TGTGCCAGCAGTCTCCAGGGACAGGGGCCGACCACCATATATTTT

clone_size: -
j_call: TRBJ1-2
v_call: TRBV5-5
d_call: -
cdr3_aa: CASSLTDLYGYTF
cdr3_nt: TGTGCCAGCAGCCTTACCGACCTCTATGGCTACACCTTC

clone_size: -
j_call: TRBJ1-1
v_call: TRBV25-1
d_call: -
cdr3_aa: CASILTENTEAFF
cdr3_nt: TGTGCCAGCATTCTGACAGAGAACACTGAAGCTTTCTTT

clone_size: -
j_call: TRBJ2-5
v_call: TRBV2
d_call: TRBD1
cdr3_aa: CASSPTGEAETQYF
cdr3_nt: TGTGCCAGCAGTCCGACAGGGGAAGCAGAGACCCAGTACTTC

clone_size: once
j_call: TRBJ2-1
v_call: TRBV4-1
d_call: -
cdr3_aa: CASSQEGRRGDEQFF
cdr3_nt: TGCGCCAGCAGCCAAGAGGGCCGAAGGGGAGATGAGCAGTTCTTC

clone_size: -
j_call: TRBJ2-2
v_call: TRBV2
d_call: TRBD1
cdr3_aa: CASRTGVNTGELFF
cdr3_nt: TGTGCCAGCAGGACAGGGGTGAACACCGGGGAGCTGTTTTTT

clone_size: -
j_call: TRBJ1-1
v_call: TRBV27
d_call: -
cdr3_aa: CASSPWDGNTEAFF
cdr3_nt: TGTGCCAGCAGTCCTTGGGACGGAAACACTGAAGCTTTCTTT

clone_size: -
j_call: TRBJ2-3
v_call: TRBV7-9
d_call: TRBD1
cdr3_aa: CASSFDRGDTQYF
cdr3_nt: TGTGCCAGCAGCTTTGACAGGGGGGATACGCAGTATTTT

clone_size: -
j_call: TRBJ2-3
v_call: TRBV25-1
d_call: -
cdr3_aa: CASSVGDTQYF
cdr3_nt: TGTGCCAGCAGTGTCGGAGATACGCAGTATTTT

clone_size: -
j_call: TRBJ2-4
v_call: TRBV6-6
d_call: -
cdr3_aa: CASSPDGGIQYF
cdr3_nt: TGTGCCAGCTCTCCAGATGGCGGCATTCAGTACTTC

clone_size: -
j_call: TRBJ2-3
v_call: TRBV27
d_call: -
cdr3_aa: CASSLGRQNTDTQYF
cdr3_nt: TGTGCCAGCAGTTTGGGACGGCAGAACACAGATACGCAGTATTTT

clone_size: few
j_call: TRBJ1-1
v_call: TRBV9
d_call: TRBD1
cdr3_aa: CASSLGTGSNTEAFF
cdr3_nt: TGTGCCAGCAGCCTCGGGACAGGATCGAACACTGAAGCTTTCTTT

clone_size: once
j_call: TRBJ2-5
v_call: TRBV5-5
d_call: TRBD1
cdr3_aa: CASSLSPTGRQETQYF
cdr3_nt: TGTGCCAGCAGCTTATCCCCGACAGGGAGACAAGAGACCCAGTACTTC

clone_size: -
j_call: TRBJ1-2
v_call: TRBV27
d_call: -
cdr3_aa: CASRDSNYGYTF
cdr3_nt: TGTGCCAGCAGGGACTCGAACTATGGCTACACCTTC

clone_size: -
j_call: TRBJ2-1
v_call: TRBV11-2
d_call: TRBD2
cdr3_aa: CASRALAGGYNEQFF
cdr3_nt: TGTGCCAGCAGAGCCCTAGCGGGGGGATACAATGAGCAGTTCTTC

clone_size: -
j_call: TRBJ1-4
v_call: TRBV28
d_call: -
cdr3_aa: CASSLYDSPNEKLFF
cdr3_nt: TGTGCCAGCAGTTTATACGACAGTCCTAATGAAAAACTGTTTTTT

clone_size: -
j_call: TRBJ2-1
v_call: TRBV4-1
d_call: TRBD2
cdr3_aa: CASSQDWGGYNEQFF
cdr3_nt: TGCGCCAGCAGCCAAGATTGGGGGGGTTACAATGAGCAGTTCTTC

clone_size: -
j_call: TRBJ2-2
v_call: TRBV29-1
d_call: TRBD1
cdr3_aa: CSVSQGAGGELFF
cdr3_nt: TGCAGCGTCTCCCAGGGGGCTGGCGGGGAGCTGTTTTTT

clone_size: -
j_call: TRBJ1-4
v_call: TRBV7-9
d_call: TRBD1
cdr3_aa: CASSRGTPRTGGAYEKLFF
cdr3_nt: TGTGCCAGCAGCCGGGGGACTCCACGCACAGGGGGCGCCTATGAAAAACTGTTTTTT